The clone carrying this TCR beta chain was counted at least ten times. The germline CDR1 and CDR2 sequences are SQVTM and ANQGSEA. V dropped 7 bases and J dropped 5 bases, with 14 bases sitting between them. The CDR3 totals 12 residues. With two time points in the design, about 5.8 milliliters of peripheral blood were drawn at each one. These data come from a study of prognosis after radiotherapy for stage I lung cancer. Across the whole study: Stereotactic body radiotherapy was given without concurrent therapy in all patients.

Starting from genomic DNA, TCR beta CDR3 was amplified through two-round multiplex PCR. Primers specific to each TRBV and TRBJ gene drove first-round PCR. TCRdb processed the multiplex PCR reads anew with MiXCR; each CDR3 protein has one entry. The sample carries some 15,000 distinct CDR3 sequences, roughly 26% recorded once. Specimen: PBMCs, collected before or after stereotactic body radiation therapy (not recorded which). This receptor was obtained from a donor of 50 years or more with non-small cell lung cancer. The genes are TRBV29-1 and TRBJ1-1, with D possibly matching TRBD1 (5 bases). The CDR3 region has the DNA TGCAGCGGTTGCTGGGGGAATACTGAAGCTTTCTTT. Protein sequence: CSGCWGNTEAFF.